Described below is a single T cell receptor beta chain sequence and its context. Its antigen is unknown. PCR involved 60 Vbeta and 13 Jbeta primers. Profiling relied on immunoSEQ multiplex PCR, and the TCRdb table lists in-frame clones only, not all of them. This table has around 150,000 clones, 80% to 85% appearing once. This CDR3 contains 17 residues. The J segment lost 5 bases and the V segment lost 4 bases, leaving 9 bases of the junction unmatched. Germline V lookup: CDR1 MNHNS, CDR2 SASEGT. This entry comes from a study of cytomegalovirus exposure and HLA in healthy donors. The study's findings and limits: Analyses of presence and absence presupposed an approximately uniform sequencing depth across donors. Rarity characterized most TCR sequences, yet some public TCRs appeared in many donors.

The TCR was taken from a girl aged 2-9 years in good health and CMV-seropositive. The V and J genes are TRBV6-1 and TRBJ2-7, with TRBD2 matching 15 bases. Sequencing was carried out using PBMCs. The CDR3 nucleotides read TGTGCCAGCAGTGGGGGACTAGCGGGAGGTTCTGGGGACGAGCAGTACTTC. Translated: CASSGGLAGGSGDEQYF.